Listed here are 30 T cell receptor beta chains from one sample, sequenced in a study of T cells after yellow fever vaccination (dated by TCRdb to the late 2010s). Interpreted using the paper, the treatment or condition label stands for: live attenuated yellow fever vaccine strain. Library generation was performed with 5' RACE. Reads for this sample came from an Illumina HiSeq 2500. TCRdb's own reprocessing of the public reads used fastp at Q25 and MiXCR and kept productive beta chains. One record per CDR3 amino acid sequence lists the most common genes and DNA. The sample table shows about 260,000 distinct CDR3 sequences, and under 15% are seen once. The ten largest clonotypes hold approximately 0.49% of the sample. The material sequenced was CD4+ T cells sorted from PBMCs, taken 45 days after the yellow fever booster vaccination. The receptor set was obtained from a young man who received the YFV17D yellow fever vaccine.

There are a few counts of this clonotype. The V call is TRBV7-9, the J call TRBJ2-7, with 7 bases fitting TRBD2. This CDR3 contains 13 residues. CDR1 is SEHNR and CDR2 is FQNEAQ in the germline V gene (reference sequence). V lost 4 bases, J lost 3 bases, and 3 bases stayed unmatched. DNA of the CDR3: TGTGCCAGCAGCTCCCCGGGGGGCTACGAGCAGTACTTC. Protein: CASSSPGGYEQYF.

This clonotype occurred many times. In DNA form, the CDR3 reads TGCAGTGCTAAGGAGGGGTCCTACAATGAGCAGTTCTTC. Translating it yields CSAKEGSYNEQFF. The chain recombines TRBV20-1 with TRBJ2-1; maybe TRBD2 (6 bases). Germline V gene sequence: CDR1 DFQATT, CDR2 SNEGSKA (reference sequence). V was pared by 4 bases and J by 1 base, with 8 bases between. This CDR3 is built from 13 residues.

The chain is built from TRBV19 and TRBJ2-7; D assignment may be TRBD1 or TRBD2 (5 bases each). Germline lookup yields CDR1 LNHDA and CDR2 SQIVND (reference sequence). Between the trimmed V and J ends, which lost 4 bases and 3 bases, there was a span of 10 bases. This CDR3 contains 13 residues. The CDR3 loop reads CASSTGPFYEQYF. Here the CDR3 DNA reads TGTGCCAGTAGTACGGGACCTTTCTACGAGCAGTACTTC.

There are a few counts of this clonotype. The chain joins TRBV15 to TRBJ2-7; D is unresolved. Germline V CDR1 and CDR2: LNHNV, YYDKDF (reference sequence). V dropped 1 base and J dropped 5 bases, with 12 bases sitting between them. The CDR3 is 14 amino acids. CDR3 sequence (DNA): TGTGCCACCAGCAGAGTCGGACCTAAGGACGAGCAGTACTTC. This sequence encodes CATSRVGPKDEQYF.

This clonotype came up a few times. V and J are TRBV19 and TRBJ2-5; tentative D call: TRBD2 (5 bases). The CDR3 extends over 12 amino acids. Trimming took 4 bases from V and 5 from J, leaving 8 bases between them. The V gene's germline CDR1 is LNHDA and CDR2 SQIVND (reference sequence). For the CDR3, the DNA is TGTGCCAGTAGTAACCGCGGGGAGACCCAGTACTTC. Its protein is CASSNRGETQYF.

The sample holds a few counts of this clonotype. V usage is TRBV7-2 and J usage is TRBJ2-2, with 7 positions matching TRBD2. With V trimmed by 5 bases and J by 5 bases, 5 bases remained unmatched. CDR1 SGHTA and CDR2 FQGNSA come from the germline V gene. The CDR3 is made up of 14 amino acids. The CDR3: CASSEGGSTGELFF. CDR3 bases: TGTGCCAGCAGCGAGGGCGGGAGTACCGGGGAGCTGTTTTTT.

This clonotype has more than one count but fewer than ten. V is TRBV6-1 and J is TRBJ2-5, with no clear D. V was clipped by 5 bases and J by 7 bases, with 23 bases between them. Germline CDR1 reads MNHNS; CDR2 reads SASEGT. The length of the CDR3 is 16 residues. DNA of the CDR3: TGTGCCAGCAGTCGCCCCCCAGGAAACCAAGGCGGGACCCAGTACTTC. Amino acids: CASSRPPGNQGGTQYF.

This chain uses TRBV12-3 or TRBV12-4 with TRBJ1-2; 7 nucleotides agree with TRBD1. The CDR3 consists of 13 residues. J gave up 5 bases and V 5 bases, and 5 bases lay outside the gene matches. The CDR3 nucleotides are TGTGCCAGCAGTCGACAGGGCCCATATGGCTACACCTTC. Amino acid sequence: CASSRQGPYGYTF.

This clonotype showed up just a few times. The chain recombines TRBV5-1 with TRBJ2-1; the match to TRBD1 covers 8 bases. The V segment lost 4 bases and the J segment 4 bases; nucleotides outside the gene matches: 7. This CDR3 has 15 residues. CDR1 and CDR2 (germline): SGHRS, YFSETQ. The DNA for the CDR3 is TGCGCCAGCAGCAAGCGTGGGGACAGGTACAATGAGCAGTTCTTC. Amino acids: CASSKRGDRYNEQFF.

The CDR3 sequence: CAIRTTSGNNNEQFF. CDR3 nucleotide sequence: TGTGCCATCAGGACGACTAGCGGGAACAACAATGAGCAGTTCTTC. This chain uses TRBV10-3 with TRBJ2-1; 11 bases map to TRBD2. The junction had 6 bases not matched to a gene; V was cut back by 6 bases and J by 5 bases. The germline V gene encodes CDR1 ENHRY and CDR2 SYGVKD. This CDR3 spans 15 amino acids.

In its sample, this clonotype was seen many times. CDR3 protein: CSARFGEYQPQHF. The CDR3 DNA is TGCAGTGCTAGGTTCGGAGAATATCAGCCCCAGCATTTT. The V and J genes are TRBV20-1 and TRBJ1-5; D gene uncertain. V lost 3 bases, J lost 5 bases, and 11 bases lay in between. Per germline, CDR1 DFQATT and CDR2 SNEGSKA (reference sequence). The CDR3 is made up of 13 amino acids.

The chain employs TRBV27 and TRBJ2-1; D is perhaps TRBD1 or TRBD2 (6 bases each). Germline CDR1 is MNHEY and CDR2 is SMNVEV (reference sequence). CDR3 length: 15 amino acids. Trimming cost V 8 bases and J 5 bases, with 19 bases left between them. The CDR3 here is CASLTGAGKNNEQFF. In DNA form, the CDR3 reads TGTGCCAGCCTCACGGGGGCAGGGAAGAACAATGAGCAGTTCTTC.

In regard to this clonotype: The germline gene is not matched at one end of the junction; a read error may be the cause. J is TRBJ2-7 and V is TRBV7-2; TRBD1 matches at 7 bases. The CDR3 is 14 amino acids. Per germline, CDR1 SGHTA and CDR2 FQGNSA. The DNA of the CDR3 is TGTGCCAGCAGCTTACACAGGGGAACCTACGATCAGTACTTC. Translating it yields CASSLHRGTYDQYF. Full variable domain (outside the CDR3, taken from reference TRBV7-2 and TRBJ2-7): GAGVSQSPSNKVTEKGKDVELRCDPISGHTALYWYRQSLGQGLEFLIYFQGNSAPDKSGLPSDRFSAERTGGSVSTLTIQRTQQEDSAVYLCASSLHRGTYDQYFGPGTRLTVT.

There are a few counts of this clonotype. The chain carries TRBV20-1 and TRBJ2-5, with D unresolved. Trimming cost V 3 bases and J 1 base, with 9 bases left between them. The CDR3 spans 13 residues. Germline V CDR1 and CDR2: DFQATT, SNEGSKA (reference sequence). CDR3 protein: CSASIGTQETQYF. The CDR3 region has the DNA TGCAGTGCTAGCATAGGCACCCAAGAGACCCAGTACTTC.

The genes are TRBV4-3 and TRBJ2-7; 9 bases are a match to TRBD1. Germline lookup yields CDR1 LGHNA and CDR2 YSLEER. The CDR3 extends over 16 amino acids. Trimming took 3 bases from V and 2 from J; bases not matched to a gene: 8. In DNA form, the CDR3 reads TGCGCCAGCAGCCAGGTTCGACAGGGGGAAACCTACGAGCAGTACTTC. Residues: CASSQVRQGETYEQYF.

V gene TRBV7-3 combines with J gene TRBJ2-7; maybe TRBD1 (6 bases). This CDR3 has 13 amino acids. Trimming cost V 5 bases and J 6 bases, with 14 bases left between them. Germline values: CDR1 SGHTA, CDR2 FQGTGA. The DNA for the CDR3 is TGTGCCAGCAGCCTATACCGGGACACCGAGCAGTACTTC. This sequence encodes CASSLYRDTEQYF.

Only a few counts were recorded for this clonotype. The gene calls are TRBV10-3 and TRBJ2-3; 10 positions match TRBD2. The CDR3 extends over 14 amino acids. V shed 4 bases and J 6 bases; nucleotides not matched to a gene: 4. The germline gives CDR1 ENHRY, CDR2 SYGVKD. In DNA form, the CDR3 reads TGTGCCATCAGTGGATCTAGCGGGGGCGATACGCAGTATTTT. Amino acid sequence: CAISGSSGGDTQYF.

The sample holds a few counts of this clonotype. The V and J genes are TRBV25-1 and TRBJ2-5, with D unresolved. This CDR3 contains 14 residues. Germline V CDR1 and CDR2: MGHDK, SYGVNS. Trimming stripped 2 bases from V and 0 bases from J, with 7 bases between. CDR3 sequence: CASSERRNQETQYF. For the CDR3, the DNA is TGTGCCAGCAGTGAACGCAGGAACCAAGAGACCCAGTACTTC.

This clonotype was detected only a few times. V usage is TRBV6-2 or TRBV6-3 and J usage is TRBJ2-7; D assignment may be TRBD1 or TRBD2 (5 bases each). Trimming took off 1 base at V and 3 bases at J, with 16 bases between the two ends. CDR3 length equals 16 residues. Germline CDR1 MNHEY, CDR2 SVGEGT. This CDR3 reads CASSYYPGRVVYEQYF. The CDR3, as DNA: TGTGCCAGCAGTTACTACCCGGGGCGAGTTGTCTACGAGCAGTACTTC.

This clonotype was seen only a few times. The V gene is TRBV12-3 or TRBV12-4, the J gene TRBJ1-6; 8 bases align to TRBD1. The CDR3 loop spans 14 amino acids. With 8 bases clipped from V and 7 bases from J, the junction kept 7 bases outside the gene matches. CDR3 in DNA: TGTGCCAGCGGCTCGCGGGACAGGAATTCACCCCTCCACTTT. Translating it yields CASGSRDRNSPLHF.

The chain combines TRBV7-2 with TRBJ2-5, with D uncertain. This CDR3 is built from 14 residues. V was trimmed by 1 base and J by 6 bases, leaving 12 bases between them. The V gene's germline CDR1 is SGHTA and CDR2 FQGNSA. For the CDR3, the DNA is TGTGCCAGCAGCTTAGAAACGGGTTTGAAGACCCAGTACTTC. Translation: CASSLETGLKTQYF.

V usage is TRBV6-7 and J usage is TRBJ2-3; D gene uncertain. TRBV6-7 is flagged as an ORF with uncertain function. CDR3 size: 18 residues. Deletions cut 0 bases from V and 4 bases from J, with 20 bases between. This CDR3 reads CASSYSNVAVQPADTQYF. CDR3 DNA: TGTGCCAGCAGTTACTCGAATGTGGCTGTACAACCGGCAGATACGCAGTATTTT.

This chain's CDR3 is CSVVTSWETQYF. The DNA of the CDR3 is TGCAGCGTGGTTACTAGCTGGGAGACCCAGTACTTC. This chain connects TRBV29-1 to TRBJ2-5; perhaps TRBD2 as D (6 bases). This CDR3 has 12 residues. The germline V gene encodes CDR1 SQVTM and CDR2 ANQGSEA. The V end lost 6 bases, the J end lost 5 bases, and 13 bases lay between the germline ends.

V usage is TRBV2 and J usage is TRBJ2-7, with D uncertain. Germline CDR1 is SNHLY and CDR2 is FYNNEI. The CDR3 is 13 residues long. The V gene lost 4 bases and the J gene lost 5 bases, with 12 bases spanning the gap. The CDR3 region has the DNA TGTGCCAGCAGTGTGGTTAGGAATAACGAGCAGTACTTC. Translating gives CASSVVRNNEQYF.

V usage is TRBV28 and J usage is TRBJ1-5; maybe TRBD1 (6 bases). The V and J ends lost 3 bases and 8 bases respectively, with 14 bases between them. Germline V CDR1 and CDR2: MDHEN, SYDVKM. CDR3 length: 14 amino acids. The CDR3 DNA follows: TGTGCCAGCAGTTTCGCGGGGGGCGATAAGCCCCAGCATTTT. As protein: CASSFAGGDKPQHF.

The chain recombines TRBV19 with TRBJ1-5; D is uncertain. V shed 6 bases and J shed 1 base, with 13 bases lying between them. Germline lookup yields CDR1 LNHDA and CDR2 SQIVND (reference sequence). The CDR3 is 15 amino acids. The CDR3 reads CASRTVARSNQPQHF. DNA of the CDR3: TGTGCCAGTAGAACAGTCGCTAGGAGCAATCAGCCCCAGCATTTT. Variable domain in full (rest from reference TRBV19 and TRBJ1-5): DGGITQSPKYLFRKEGQNVTLSCEQNLNHDAMYWYRQDPGQGLRLIYYSQIVNDFQKGDIAEGYSVSREKKESFPLTVTSAQKNPTAFYLCASRTVARSNQPQHFGDGTRLSIL.

The CDR3 nucleotides read TGCAGTGCCCCAGGGGTCCCTTACAATGAGCAGTTCTTC. Translating it yields CSAPGVPYNEQFF. This chain uses TRBV20-1 with TRBJ2-1; possible D gene TRBD1, 6 bases. The germline gives CDR1 DFQATT, CDR2 SNEGSKA (reference sequence). CDR3 length equals 13 residues. V lost 6 bases and J 4 bases, leaving 13 bases between the germline ends.

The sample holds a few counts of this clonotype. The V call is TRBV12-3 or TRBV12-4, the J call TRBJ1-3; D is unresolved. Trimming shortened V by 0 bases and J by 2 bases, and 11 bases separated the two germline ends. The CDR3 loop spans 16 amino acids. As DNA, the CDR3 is TGTGCCAGCAGTTTAGCGCCTACTGTCACTGGAAACACCATATATTTT. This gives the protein CASSLAPTVTGNTIYF.

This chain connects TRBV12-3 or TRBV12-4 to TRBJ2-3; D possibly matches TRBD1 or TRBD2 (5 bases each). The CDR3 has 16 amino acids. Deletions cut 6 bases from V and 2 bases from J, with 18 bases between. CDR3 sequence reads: CASSAWTGANTDTQYF. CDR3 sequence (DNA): TGTGCCAGCAGCGCGTGGACCGGGGCAAACACAGATACGCAGTATTTT.

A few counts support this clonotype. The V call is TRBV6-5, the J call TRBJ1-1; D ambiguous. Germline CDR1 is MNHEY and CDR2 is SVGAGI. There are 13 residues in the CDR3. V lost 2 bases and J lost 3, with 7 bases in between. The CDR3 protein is CASSYGLHTEAFF. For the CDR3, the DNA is TGTGCCAGCAGTTACGGGCTACACACTGAAGCTTTCTTT.